The 29 T cell receptor beta chains below were found in one sample sequenced in a study of Graves' ophthalmopathy and Graves' hyperthyroidism (dated by TCRdb to 2017 to 2018). Sequenced using an Illumina HiSeq 2000. For repertoire sequencing, the TCR beta CDR3 regions were amplified from RNA transcripts. HTBI primers and the Qiagen OneStep RT-PCR kit were used in a first-round RT-PCR, which was followed by a second-round multiplex PCR, size selection and purification. TCRdb reran the public reads through fastp at Q25 and MiXCR, keeping productive beta chains. Every CDR3 protein is listed once, alongside the most common genes and DNA of its rows. This sample lists under 350,000 distinct CDR3 sequences; around a sixth were detected once. About 12% of the sample belongs to the ten largest clones. Sequenced input: peripheral blood. The source of these receptors is an adult man with Graves' ophthalmopathy.

This chain links TRBV28 with TRBJ2-7, with 9 bases fitting TRBD1. The CDR3 runs 14 residues. In germline, CDR1 is MDHEN, CDR2 SYDVKM. Trimming at V came to 2 bases and at J to 7 bases, leaving 6 bases not matched to a gene. The CDR3 protein is CASSLPDRGREQYF. CDR3 bases: TGTGCCAGCAGTTTACCGGACAGGGGACGGGAGCAGTACTTC. Using reference TRBV28 and TRBJ2-7 for the parts outside the CDR3, the full variable domain is DVKVTQSSRYLVKRTGEKVFLECVQDMDHENMFWYRQDPGLGLRLIYFSYDVKMKEKGDIPEGYSVSREKKERFSLILESASTNQTSMYLCASSLPDRGREQYFGPGTRLTVT.

The rearrangement joins TRBV30 to TRBJ1-5; no firm D call. The V end lost 3 bases, the J end lost 4 bases, and 10 bases lay between the germline ends. The length of the CDR3 is 13 residues. Looked up from germline, CDR1 is GTSNPN and CDR2 is SVGIG (reference sequence). The CDR3 sequence is CAWRGPGNQPQHF. CDR3 in DNA: TGTGCCTGGAGAGGGCCGGGGAATCAGCCCCAGCATTTT.

This clonotype came up many times. V usage is TRBV11-2 and J usage is TRBJ2-5; weak D call: TRBD2 (5 bases). Per germline, CDR1 SGHAT and CDR2 FQNNGV. CDR3 length equals 13 residues. V gave up 5 bases and J gave up 5 bases, with 12 bases separating them. The CDR3: CASSPLVTETQYF. CDR3 DNA sequence: TGTGCCAGCAGCCCACTAGTAACGGAGACCCAGTACTTC.

This clonotype was picked up many times. V is TRBV19 and J is TRBJ1-1, with TRBD1 matching over 12 bases. With V trimmed by 2 bases and J by 1 base, 11 bases remained unmatched. CDR3 length: 19 amino acids. The V gene's germline CDR1 is LNHDA and CDR2 SQIVND (reference sequence). The CDR3 sequence is CASSIPPGQGARGNTEAFF. The CDR3 DNA sequence: TGTGCCAGTAGTATACCCCCGGGACAGGGGGCGCGAGGGAACACTGAAGCTTTCTTT.

This clonotype was counted at least ten times. The J gene is TRBJ1-5, the V gene TRBV6-1; a possible D gene is TRBD1 (5 bases). Trimming pared 2 bases from V and 0 bases from J, leaving 14 bases between. CDR1 MNHNS and CDR2 SASEGT come from the germline V gene. The CDR3 has 17 amino acids. In nucleotides, the CDR3 is TGTGCCAGCAGTGAACGGGGCAGCCGATATAGCAATCAGCCCCAGCATTTT. As protein: CASSERGSRYSNQPQHF.

This clonotype was observed at least ten times. This chain uses TRBV28 with TRBJ2-4; a possible D gene is TRBD1 (6 bases). Trimming left V 6 bases short and J 2 bases short, with 11 bases between. The CDR3 is made up of 14 amino acids. CDR1 is MDHEN, CDR2 SYDVKM, per germline. CDR3 protein: CASRETGPKNIQYF. The DNA of the CDR3 is TGTGCCAGCAGAGAGACAGGACCCAAAAACATTCAGTACTTC.

The sample holds many counts of this clonotype. The chain has TRBV19 and TRBJ2-3, with 7 bases matching TRBD1. V gave up 8 bases and J gave up 4 bases; unmatched junction bases: 6. CDR1 and CDR2 from the germline V gene are LNHDA and SQIVND (reference sequence). CDR3 length: 13 residues. The DNA of the CDR3 is TGTGCCAGTCGTGACAGGGTGCCAGATACGCAGTATTTT. Amino acid sequence: CASRDRVPDTQYF.

The genes are TRBV12-3 or TRBV12-4 and TRBJ2-7, with D unresolved. Trimming cost V 4 bases and J 3 bases, with 7 bases left between them. The length of the CDR3 is 12 residues. CDR3 sequence: CASSSADYEQYF. DNA for the CDR3: TGTGCCAGCAGTTCGGCGGACTACGAGCAGTACTTC.

The table lists this clonotype with many counts. In DNA form, the CDR3 reads TGTGCCAGCAATACCGGGGGAGGCACTGAAGCTTTCTTT. Translating it yields CASNTGGGTEAFF. This chain joins TRBV2 and TRBJ1-1; TRBD1 is a possible D gene (5 bases). The V gene's germline CDR1 is SNHLY and CDR2 FYNNEI. CDR3 length: 13 amino acids. The germline V and J ends were trimmed by 7 bases and 4 bases, with 13 bases remaining between them. Supplemented by reference TRBV2 and TRBJ1-1, the full variable domain reads EPEVTQTPSHQVTQMGQEVILRCVPISNHLYFYWYRQILGQKVEFLVSFYNNEISEKSEIFDDQFSVERPDGSNFTLKIRSTKLEDSAMYFCASNTGGGTEAFFGQGTRLTVV.

This clonotype was seen ten or more times. The chain joins TRBV2 to TRBJ2-7; TRBD1 might be the D (5 bases). The CDR3 sequence is 15 residues long. The ends were cut back, 7 bases at V and 4 bases at J, with 20 bases in the middle. Per germline, CDR1 SNHLY and CDR2 FYNNEI. The CDR3 spells CASTERGRFTYEQYF. CDR3 DNA sequence: TGTGCCAGCACCGAAAGGGGAAGGTTTACGTACGAGCAGTACTTC.

The genes are TRBV12-3 or TRBV12-4 and TRBJ2-7, with 7 bases identical to TRBD2. The CDR3 has 15 residues. J lost 6 bases, V lost 4 bases, and 12 bases had no gene match. CDR3 protein: CASSSWRDYPLEQYF. CDR3 sequence (DNA): TGTGCCAGCAGTTCATGGAGGGACTATCCCCTCGAGCAGTACTTC.

There are a few counts of this clonotype. The rearrangement uses TRBV28 and TRBJ1-1; possible D gene TRBD1, 5 bases. This CDR3 comprises 14 residues. The germline V gene has CDR1 MDHEN and CDR2 SYDVKM. The V end was cut by 7 bases, the J end by 1 base, with 13 bases between. CDR3 coding DNA: TGTGCCAGCATTGAAGCGGGGCCGAACACTGAAGCTTTCTTT. Translated: CASIEAGPNTEAFF.

This clonotype has at least ten counts. This chain joins TRBV2 and TRBJ2-5; 10 nucleotides match TRBD2. CDR1 and CDR2 (germline): SNHLY, FYNNEI. The CDR3 is 15 amino acids. V lost 6 bases to trimming and J lost 7 bases; unmatched junction nucleotides: 11. CDR3 coding DNA: TGTGCCAGCAGCCGTGGACTAGCGGACGGGGGGACCCAGTACTTC. This translates into CASSRGLADGGTQYF. The full variable domain, with the rest looked up from reference TRBV2 and TRBJ2-5, is EPEVTQTPSHQVTQMGQEVILRCVPISNHLYFYWYRQILGQKVEFLVSFYNNEISEKSEIFDDQFSVERPDGSNFTLKIRSTKLEDSAMYFCASSRGLADGGTQYFGPGTRLLVL.

This clonotype was recorded at least ten times. V is TRBV4-3 and J is TRBJ2-5; TRBD2 is a possible D gene (5 bases). V lost 4 bases to trimming and J lost 5 bases, with 8 bases between them. The CDR3 is made up of 12 amino acids. Germline values: CDR1 LGHNA, CDR2 YSLEER. The CDR3 reads CASSPGMETQYF. In nucleotides, the CDR3 is TGCGCCAGCAGCCCCGGGATGGAGACCCAGTACTTC.

This clonotype appeared many times. The chain combines TRBV24-1 with TRBJ2-5; D uncertain. Deletions cut 1 base from V and 5 bases from J, with 4 bases between. Germline V gene sequence: CDR1 KGHDR, CDR2 SFDVKD. The CDR3 contains 12 residues. CDR3 in DNA: TGTGCCACCAGTGATTTTCAGGAGACCCAGTACTTC. Amino acid sequence: CATSDFQETQYF.

This clonotype was recorded many times. The V and J genes are TRBV5-1 and TRBJ1-1; D not certain. CDR1 and CDR2 (germline): SGHRS, YFSETQ. Trimming pared 2 bases from V and 0 bases from J, leaving 11 bases between. The CDR3 length is 15 residues. The CDR3 coding sequence is TGCGCCAGCAGCTTTAAGGGTTTCATGAACACTGAAGCTTTCTTT. Its protein product is CASSFKGFMNTEAFF.

This clonotype has ten or more counts. The V call is TRBV28, the J call TRBJ1-5, with D perhaps matching TRBD1 (5 bases). V was trimmed by 6 bases and J by 2 bases, leaving 11 bases between them. CDR3 length: 14 amino acids. CDR1 MDHEN and CDR2 SYDVKM come from the germline V gene. CDR3 in DNA: TGTGCCAGCAGAGGGGATTTGGGCAATCAGCCCCAGCATTTT. This codes for CASRGDLGNQPQHF.

This clonotype was counted only a few times. Since a much larger clone is just one base distant, this may be a read error. This chain links TRBV7-6 with TRBJ2-2; D gene uncertain. Deletions cut 5 bases from V and 7 bases from J, with 8 bases between. This CDR3 comprises 12 residues. Germline V gene lookup returns CDR1 SGHVS and CDR2 FNYEAQ. The CDR3 nucleotides are TGTGCCAGCAGCCCAGTGGTCGGGGAGCTGTTTTTT. This encodes CASSPVVGELFF.

In its sample, this clonotype was seen many times. The junction shows a germline mismatch at one end, possibly a read error. V usage is TRBV28 and J usage is TRBJ1-5; 7 bases line up with TRBD1. The germline V gene encodes CDR1 MDHEN and CDR2 SYDVKM. CDR3 length: 20 residues. The CDR3 DNA follows: TGTGCCAGCAGTTTAGAGCGGATAGACAGGGTATTCATGAGCAATCAGCCCCGGCATTTT. It specifies CASSLERIDRVFMSNQPRHF.

This clonotype was counted ten times or more. The chain joins TRBV11-2 to TRBJ1-1; 8 positions agree with TRBD1. The V gene end was trimmed by 5 bases and the J gene end by 5 bases; junction bases not matched to a gene: 7. The CDR3 totals 14 residues. Germline V gene lookup returns CDR1 SGHAT and CDR2 FQNNGV. CDR3 sequence (DNA): TGTGCCAGCAGCCAGGACAGGGTCCGAACTGAAGCTTTCTTT. Amino acid sequence: CASSQDRVRTEAFF.

Many counts were recorded for this clonotype. A much more abundant neighbour one base away suggests this may be a read error. CDR3 loop: CVSSVQGLYEQYF. CDR3 DNA: TGTGTCAGCAGCGTACAGGGGCTGTACGAGCAGTACTTC. This chain uses TRBV2 with TRBJ2-7, with TRBD1 matching 7 bases. Germline CDR1 SNHLY, CDR2 FYNNEI. This CDR3 contains 13 residues.

This clonotype was seen ten or more times. V usage is TRBV6-1 and J usage is TRBJ2-7; D might be TRBD2 (5 bases). CDR1 MNHNS and CDR2 SASEGT come from the germline V gene. V dropped 4 bases and J dropped 2 bases, with 12 bases sitting between them. The CDR3 totals 14 residues. CDR3 in amino acids: CASSGAGAAYEQYF. The CDR3 DNA reads as TGTGCCAGCAGTGGGGCGGGTGCCGCCTACGAGCAGTACTTC.

This clonotype appeared many times. V gene TRBV11-1 combines with J gene TRBJ2-2, with 7 bases matching TRBD1. Germline assignment: CDR1 SGHAT and CDR2 FQDESV (reference sequence). The J segment lost 5 bases and the V segment lost 8 bases, leaving 14 bases of the junction unmatched. The CDR3 covers 16 residues. The CDR3 loop reads CASQGGITRDTGELFF. Here the CDR3 DNA reads TGTGCCAGCCAAGGGGGCATCACCAGGGATACCGGGGAGCTGTTTTTT. The full variable domain, rest sourced from reference TRBV11-1 and TRBJ2-2, is EAEVAQSPRYKITEKSQAVAFWCDPISGHATLYWYRQILGQGPELLVQFQDESVVDDSQLPKDRFSAERLKGVDSTLKIQPAELGDSAMYLCASQGGITRDTGELFFGEGSRLTVL.

This clonotype came up many times. V usage is TRBV14 and J usage is TRBJ2-7, with D tentatively TRBD1 (5 bases). The ends were cut back, 5 bases at V and 3 bases at J, with 11 bases in the middle. The CDR3 is 13 amino acids. Looked up from germline, CDR1 is SGHDN and CDR2 is FVKESK. The CDR3 DNA follows: TGTGCCAGCAGCGCCCAGGGATTCTACGAGCAGTACTTC. Its protein product is CASSAQGFYEQYF. The entire variable domain, with the rest obtained from reference TRBV14 and TRBJ2-7, is as follows: EAGVTQFPSHSVIEKGQTVTLRCDPISGHDNLYWYRRVMGKEIKFLLHFVKESKQDESGMPNNRFLAERTGGTYSTLKVQPAELEDSGVYFCASSAQGFYEQYFGPGTRLTVT.

The CDR3: CASRSAGTANSPLHF. CDR3 DNA sequence: TGTGCCAGTAGATCGGCGGGGACAGCGAATTCACCCCTCCACTTT. The V call is TRBV19, the J call TRBJ1-6; 7 nucleotides match TRBD1. J gave up 7 bases and V 6 bases, and 9 bases lay outside the gene matches. This CDR3 is built from 15 residues. Looked up from germline, CDR1 is LNHDA and CDR2 is SQIVND (reference sequence).

This clonotype came up many times. CDR3 DNA sequence: TGTGCCACCAGTGACCGGACAGGGTGGGGGGAGACCCAGTACTTC. It is translated as CATSDRTGWGETQYF. The chain is built from TRBV24-1 and TRBJ2-5, with TRBD1 matching over 8 bases. The CDR3 has 15 residues. V gave up 4 bases and J gave up 5 bases; unmatched junction bases: 8. Germline V CDR1 and CDR2: KGHDR, SFDVKD.

This clonotype was detected only a few times. This clone may be a read error of a much larger clone one base away. The rearrangement links TRBV7-6 to TRBJ2-7; D is possibly TRBD2 (5 bases). CDR3 size: 17 residues. Per germline, CDR1 SGHVS and CDR2 FNYEAQ. CDR3 residues: CASILSPPTEGIYEQYF. The CDR3 DNA reads TGTGCCAGCATCTTATCCCCCCCGACCGAGGGAATCTACGAGCAGTACTTC.

The sample holds many counts of this clonotype. The rearrangement links TRBV30 to TRBJ2-7; D possibly uses TRBD1 or TRBD2 (6 bases each). Trimming stripped 0 bases from V and 4 bases from J, with 16 bases between. In germline, CDR1 is GTSNPN, CDR2 SVGIG (reference sequence). The CDR3 sequence is 15 residues long. CDR3 in amino acids: CAWSVRRGGLYEQYF. CDR3 sequence (DNA): TGTGCCTGGAGTGTAAGGCGAGGGGGACTTTACGAGCAGTACTTC.

This clonotype has a count of ten or more. The chain has TRBV20-1 and TRBJ1-5; a weak D match, TRBD1 (6 bases). Per the germline V gene, CDR1 is DFQATT and CDR2 is SNEGSKA (reference sequence). The CDR3 has 13 amino acids. V lost 4 bases and J lost 1, with 8 bases in between. DNA for the CDR3: TGCAGTGCTATAAGGGGGAGCAATCAGCCCCAGCATTTT. Its protein is CSAIRGSNQPQHF.